This is a list of T cell receptor beta chains from one sample in a study of control samples from healthy donors and cancer patients. Measured with immunoSEQ multiplex PCR; TCRdb has only the in-frame clones, and not every one. The table lists 150,000 to 200,000 clones, 94% of them singletons. Sequencing used blood. Receptor source: a young woman in good health. CDR3s include the opening cysteine and the closing phenylalanine or tryptophan. The D gene is left open where the match is weak. Rows give clone size only sometimes, using once, few, many, or a class for an expanded clone.

v_gene	abundance	len	d_gene	j_gene	CDR3aa	CDR3nt
TRBV7-8	.	12	.	TRBJ2-7	CASSRARDEQYF	TGTGCCAGCAGCAGGGCTCGTGACGAGCAGTACTTC
TRBV13	.	14	.	TRBJ1-5	CASSSGRDLQPQHF	TGTGCCAGCAGCTCAGGCAGGGATCTTCAGCCCCAGCATTTT
TRBV5-6	.	14	.	TRBJ1-6	CASSLSGNNSPLHF	TGTGCCAGCAGCTTGTCGGGCAATAATTCACCCCTCCACTTT
TRBV4-3	few	15	TRBD2	TRBJ2-1	CASSRGTSGESEQFF	TGCGCCAGCAGCCGCGGGACTAGCGGGGAGAGTGAGCAGTTCTTC
TRBV4-1	.	13	.	TRBJ1-1	CASSHLGATEAFF	TGCGCCAGCAGCCATCTCGGGGCCACTGAAGCTTTCTTT
TRBV9	once	15	.	TRBJ1-4	CASSVAIGWSEKLFF	TGTGCCAGCAGCGTAGCCATCGGATGGTCTGAAAAACTGTTTTTT
TRBV5-1	.	14	.	TRBJ1-6	CASSLGQNNSPLHF	TGCGCCAGCAGCTTGGGGCAGAATAATTCACCCCTCCACTTT
TRBV2	once	16	.	TRBJ2-7	CASSYMKAPGTYEQYF	TGTGCCAGCAGTTATATGAAAGCGCCAGGGACCTACGAGCAGTACTTC
TRBV7-2	.	15	TRBD1	TRBJ2-1	CASSLAQGSYNEQFF	TGTGCCAGCAGCTTAGCACAGGGGTCCTACAATGAGCAGTTCTTC
TRBV5-1	.	14	.	TRBJ1-1	CASSSRVGGPEAFF	TGCGCCAGCAGCTCCAGGGTAGGGGGGCCTGAAGCTTTCTTT
TRBV11-2	.	11	.	TRBJ1-2	CASSLLRSTVF	TGTGCCAGCAGCCTTCTTCGGTCAACTGTCTTC
TRBV9	.	14	TRBD2	TRBJ2-2	CASSPGGETGELFF	TGTGCCAGCAGCCCGGGGGGAGAGACCGGGGAGCTGTTTTTT
TRBV28	.	13	.	TRBJ1-2	CASRPGDRGGYTF	TGTGCCAGCCGCCCAGGAGATCGGGGAGGCTACACCTTC
TRBV7-9	.	12	.	TRBJ1-1	CASSLTGFEAFF	TGTGCCAGCAGCTTAACTGGGTTTGAAGCTTTCTTT
TRBV27	.	13	TRBD1	TRBJ1-1	CASSPWDRTRAFF	TGTGCCAGCAGCCCATGGGACAGGACTAGAGCTTTCTTT
TRBV6-2/TRBV6-3	.	15	TRBD2	TRBJ2-1	CASSTPAAGEEWQFF	TGTGCCAGCAGTACACCCGCAGCGGGAGAAGAGTGGCAGTTCTTC
TRBV7-3	.	14	TRBD1	TRBJ2-7	CASSFLTGPYEQYF	TGTGCCAGCAGCTTCCTGACAGGGCCGTACGAGCAGTACTTC
TRBV6-2/TRBV6-3	.	13	.	TRBJ1-2	CASSVTGSYGYTF	TGTGCCAGCAGTGTTACAGGTTCCTATGGCTACACCTTC
TRBV19	.	16	.	TRBJ1-5	CASSRYEDLSNQPQHF	TGTGCCAGTAGTAGGTACGAAGACCTAAGCAATCAGCCCCAGCATTTT
TRBV19	.	15	TRBD1	TRBJ1-6	CASSPGTGDNSPLHF	TGTGCCAGTAGTCCAGGGACAGGGGACAATTCACCCCTCCACTTT
TRBV6-2/TRBV6-3	.	14	.	TRBJ2-3	CASSYFVSTDTQYF	TGTGCCAGCAGTTATTTCGTTAGCACAGATACGCAGTATTTT
TRBV11-3	.	13	.	TRBJ1-4	CASSLAGDEKLFF	TGTGCCAGCAGCTTAGCCGGGGATGAAAAACTGTTTTTT
TRBV5-1	.	15	TRBD1	TRBJ1-5	CASSLTGQVNQPQHF	TGCGCCAGCAGCCTAACCGGACAGGTCAATCAGCCCCAGCATTTT
TRBV3-1/TRBV3-2	.	16	.	TRBJ2-5	CASSQDLTGHQETQYF	TGTGCCAGCAGCCAAGATCTCACAGGCCACCAAGAGACCCAGTACTTC
TRBV6-5	.	15	TRBD2	TRBJ2-7	CASSYYAGANYEQYF	TGTGCCAGCAGTTACTACGCGGGAGCCAACTACGAGCAGTACTTC
TRBV7-9	.	15	.	TRBJ1-3	CASSLAVSSGNTIYF	TGTGCCAGCAGCTTAGCGGTTAGCTCTGGAAACACCATATATTTT
TRBV20-1	.	14	.	TRBJ1-5	CSASGRDYNQPQHF	TGCAGTGCTAGTGGTAGGGACTACAATCAGCCCCAGCATTTT
TRBV10-3	.	17	.	TRBJ1-1	CAISELGAGGRVTEAFF	TGTGCCATCAGTGAGTTAGGGGCCGGTGGGCGAGTCACTGAAGCTTTCTTT
TRBV25-1	.	14	.	TRBJ1-6	CASSEWSDNSPLHF	TGTGCCAGCAGTGAATGGTCAGATAATTCACCCCTCCACTTT
TRBV28	.	15	.	TRBJ2-7	CASSNLYGSTTKQYF	TGTGCCAGCAGTAATTTATATGGCTCTACTACGAAGCAGTACTTC
TRBV19	few	13	.	TRBJ2-1	CASSINRGDEQFF	TGTGCCAGTAGTATTAATAGGGGGGATGAGCAGTTCTTC
TRBV5-4	.	15	.	TRBJ2-1	CASSAGPPGNNEQFF	TGTGCCAGCAGCGCCGGCCCCCCGGGGAACAATGAGCAGTTCTTC
TRBV7-6	.	14	.	TRBJ1-1	CASSLALGETEAFF	TGTGCCAGCAGCTTAGCATTAGGGGAGACTGAAGCTTTCTTT
TRBV6-5	.	13	.	TRBJ1-4	CASQRQEGEKLFF	TGTGCCAGCCAGAGACAGGAGGGAGAAAAACTGTTTTTT
TRBV19	.	12	.	TRBJ2-7	CASSPDFYEQYF	TGTGCCAGTAGCCCTGATTTCTACGAGCAGTACTTC
TRBV6-5	few	14	TRBD2	TRBJ2-7	CASSSSGIVAEQYF	TGTGCCAGCAGTAGTAGCGGGATAGTCGCCGAGCAGTACTTC
TRBV13	.	16	TRBD2	TRBJ2-1	CASSTLGTTSFNEQFF	TGTGCCAGCAGCACCCTCGGGACTACCTCGTTCAATGAGCAGTTCTTC